What follows describes a single T cell receptor beta chain. Different DNA sequences within this sample yield the same CDR3. Produced via immunoSEQ multiplex PCR; TCRdb's table is partial and in-frame only. The sample shows some 120,000 clones, around nine tenths of them seen only once. The record originates from a study of radiation and T cells in renal cell carcinoma. Study details: Nephrectomy followed 15 Gy stereotactic body radiation by 4 weeks.

Trimming pared 2 bases from V and 4 bases from J, leaving 12 bases between. The germline V gene has CDR1 SGHVS and CDR2 FQNEAQ. The CDR3 is 15 residues long. The time point is: blood 2 weeks post-SBRT. The treatment: 15 Gy SBRT to primary tumor, nephrectomy 4 weeks later. Radiation-treated patients gave blood at baseline, week 2 and week 4. This clonotype was obtained from a woman aged 70 to 79 with renal cell carcinoma. Sequenced material: blood, taken from a patient whose treatment included radiotherapy and nephrectomy. The V and J genes are TRBV7-8 and TRBJ1-3, with TRBD1 as a possible D gene (6 bases). The CDR3 region is CASSLKGGSGNTIYF. In DNA form, the CDR3 reads TGTGCCAGCAGCTTAAAAGGGGGATCCGGAAACACCATATATTTT.